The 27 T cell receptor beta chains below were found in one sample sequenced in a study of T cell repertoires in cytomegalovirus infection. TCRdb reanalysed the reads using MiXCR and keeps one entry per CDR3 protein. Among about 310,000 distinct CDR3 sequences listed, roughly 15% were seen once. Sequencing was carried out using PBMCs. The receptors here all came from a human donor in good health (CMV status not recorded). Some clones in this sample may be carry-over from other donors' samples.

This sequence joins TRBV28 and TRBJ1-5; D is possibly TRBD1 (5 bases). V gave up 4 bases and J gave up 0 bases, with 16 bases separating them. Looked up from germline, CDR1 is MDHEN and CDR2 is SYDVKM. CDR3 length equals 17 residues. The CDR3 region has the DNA TGTGCCAGCAGTTCCACCGGGACCTCTCTTAGCAATCAGCCCCAGCATTTT. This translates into CASSSTGTSLSNQPQHF.

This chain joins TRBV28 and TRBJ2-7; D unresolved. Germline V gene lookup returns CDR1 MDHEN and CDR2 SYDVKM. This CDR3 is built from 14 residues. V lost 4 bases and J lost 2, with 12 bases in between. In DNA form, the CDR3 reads TGTGCCAGCAGTTCCCATGCTTCTCCCTACGAGCAGTACTTC. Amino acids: CASSSHASPYEQYF.

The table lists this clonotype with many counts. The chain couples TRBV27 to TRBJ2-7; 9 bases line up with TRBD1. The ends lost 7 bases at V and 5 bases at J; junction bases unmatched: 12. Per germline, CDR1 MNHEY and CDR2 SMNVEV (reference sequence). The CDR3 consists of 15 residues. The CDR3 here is CASKQTGTGNHEQYF. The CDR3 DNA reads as TGTGCCAGCAAACAGACGGGGACAGGGAACCACGAGCAGTACTTC.

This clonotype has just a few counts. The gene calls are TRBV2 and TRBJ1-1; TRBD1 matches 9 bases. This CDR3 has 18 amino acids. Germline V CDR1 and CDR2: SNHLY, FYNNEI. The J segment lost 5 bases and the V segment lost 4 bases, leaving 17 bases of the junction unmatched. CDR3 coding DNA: TGTGCCAGCAGTGCGTACCGGGACAGGGTTTCGGGAGGAACTGAAGCTTTCTTT. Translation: CASSAYRDRVSGGTEAFF.

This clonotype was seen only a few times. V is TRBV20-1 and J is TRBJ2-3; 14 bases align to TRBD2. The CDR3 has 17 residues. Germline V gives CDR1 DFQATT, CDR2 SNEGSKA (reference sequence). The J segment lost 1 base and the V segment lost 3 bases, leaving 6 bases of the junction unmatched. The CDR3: CSASPAGLAGGTDTQYF. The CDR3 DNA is TGCAGTGCTAGCCCCGCGGGACTAGCGGGGGGCACAGATACGCAGTATTTT.

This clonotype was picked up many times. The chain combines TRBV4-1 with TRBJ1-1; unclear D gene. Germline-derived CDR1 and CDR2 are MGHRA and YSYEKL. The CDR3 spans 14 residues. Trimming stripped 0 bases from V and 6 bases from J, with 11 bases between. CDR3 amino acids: CASSQDRRVSEAFF. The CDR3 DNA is TGCGCCAGCAGCCAAGATAGAAGGGTCTCTGAAGCTTTCTTT.

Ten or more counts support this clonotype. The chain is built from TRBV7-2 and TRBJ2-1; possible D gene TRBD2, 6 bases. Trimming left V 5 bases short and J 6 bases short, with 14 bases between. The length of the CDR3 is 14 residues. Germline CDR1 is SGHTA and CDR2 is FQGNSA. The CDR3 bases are TGTGCCAGCAGCCGTACAAGGGACTTCAATGAGCAGTTCTTC. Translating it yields CASSRTRDFNEQFF. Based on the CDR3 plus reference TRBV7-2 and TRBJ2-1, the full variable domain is GAGVSQSPSNKVTEKGKDVELRCDPISGHTALYWYRQSLGQGLEFLIYFQGNSAPDKSGLPSDRFSAERTGGSVSTLTIQRTQQEDSAVYLCASSRTRDFNEQFFGPGTRLTVL.

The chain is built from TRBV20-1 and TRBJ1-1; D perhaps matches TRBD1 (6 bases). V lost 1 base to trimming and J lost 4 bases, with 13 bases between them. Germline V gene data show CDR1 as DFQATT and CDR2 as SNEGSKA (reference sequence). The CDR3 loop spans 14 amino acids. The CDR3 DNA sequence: TGCAGTGCTAGAGCCGGGGGCTTTGGCACTGAAGCTTTCTTT. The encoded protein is CSARAGGFGTEAFF.

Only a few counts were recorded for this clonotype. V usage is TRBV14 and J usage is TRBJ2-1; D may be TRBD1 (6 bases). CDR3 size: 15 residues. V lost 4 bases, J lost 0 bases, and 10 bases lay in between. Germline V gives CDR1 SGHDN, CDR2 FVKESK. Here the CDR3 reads CASSLGHISYNEQFF. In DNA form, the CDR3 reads TGTGCCAGCAGCCTGGGACATATCTCCTACAATGAGCAGTTCTTC.

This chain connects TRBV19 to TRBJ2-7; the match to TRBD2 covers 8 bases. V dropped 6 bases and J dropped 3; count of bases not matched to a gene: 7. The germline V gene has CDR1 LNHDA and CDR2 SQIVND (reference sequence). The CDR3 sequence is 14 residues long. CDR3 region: CASRLGAGVYEQYF. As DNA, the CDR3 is TGTGCCAGTAGATTAGGAGCGGGGGTCTACGAGCAGTACTTC.

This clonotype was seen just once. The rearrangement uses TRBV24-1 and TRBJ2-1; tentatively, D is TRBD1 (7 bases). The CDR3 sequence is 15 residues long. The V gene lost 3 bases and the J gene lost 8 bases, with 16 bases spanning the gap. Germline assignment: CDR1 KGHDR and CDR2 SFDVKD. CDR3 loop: CATSDPMDRRDEQFF. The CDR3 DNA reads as TGTGCCACCAGTGATCCAATGGACAGGAGGGATGAGCAGTTCTTC.

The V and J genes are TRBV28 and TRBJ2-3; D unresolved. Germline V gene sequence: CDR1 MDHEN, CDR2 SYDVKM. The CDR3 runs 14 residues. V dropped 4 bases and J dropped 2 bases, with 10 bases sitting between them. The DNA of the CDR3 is TGTGCCAGCAGTTCCACCCCCCTCACAGATACGCAGTATTTT. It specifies CASSSTPLTDTQYF.

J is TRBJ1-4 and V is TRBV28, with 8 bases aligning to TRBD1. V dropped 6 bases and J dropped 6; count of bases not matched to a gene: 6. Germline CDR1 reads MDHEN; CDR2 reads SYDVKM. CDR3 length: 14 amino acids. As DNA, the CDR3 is TGTGCCAGCAGCTTGGACAGGGTAGATGAAAAACTGTTTTTT. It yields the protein CASSLDRVDEKLFF. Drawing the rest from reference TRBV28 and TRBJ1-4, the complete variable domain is DVKVTQSSRYLVKRTGEKVFLECVQDMDHENMFWYRQDPGLGLRLIYFSYDVKMKEKGDIPEGYSVSREKKERFSLILESASTNQTSMYLCASSLDRVDEKLFFGSGTQLSVL.

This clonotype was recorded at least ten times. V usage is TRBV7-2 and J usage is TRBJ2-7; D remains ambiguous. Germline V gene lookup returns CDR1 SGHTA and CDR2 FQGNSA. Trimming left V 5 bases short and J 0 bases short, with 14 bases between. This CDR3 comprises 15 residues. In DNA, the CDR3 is TGTGCCAGCAGCCTTCAACGACGGGCCTCCTACGAGCAGTACTTC. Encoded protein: CASSLQRRASYEQYF.

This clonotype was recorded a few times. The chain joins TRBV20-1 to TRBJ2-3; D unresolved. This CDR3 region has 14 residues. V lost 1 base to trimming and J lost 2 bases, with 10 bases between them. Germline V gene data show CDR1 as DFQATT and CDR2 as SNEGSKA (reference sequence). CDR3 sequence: CSARGRLYTDTQYF. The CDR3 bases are TGCAGTGCTAGAGGCCGGCTTTACACAGATACGCAGTATTTT.

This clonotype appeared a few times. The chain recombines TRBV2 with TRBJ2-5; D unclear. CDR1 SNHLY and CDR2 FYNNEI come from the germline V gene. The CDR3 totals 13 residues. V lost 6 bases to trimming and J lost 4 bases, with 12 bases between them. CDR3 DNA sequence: TGTGCCAGCAGCGTGGGGTATAGAGAGACCCAGTACTTC. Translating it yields CASSVGYRETQYF.

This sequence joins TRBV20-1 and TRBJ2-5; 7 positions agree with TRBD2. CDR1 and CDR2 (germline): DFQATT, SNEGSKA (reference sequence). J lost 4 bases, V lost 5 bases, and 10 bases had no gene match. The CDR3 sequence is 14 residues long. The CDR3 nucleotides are TGCAGTGCTCCAATGACTAGCCGGGGAGAGACCCAGTACTTC. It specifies CSAPMTSRGETQYF.

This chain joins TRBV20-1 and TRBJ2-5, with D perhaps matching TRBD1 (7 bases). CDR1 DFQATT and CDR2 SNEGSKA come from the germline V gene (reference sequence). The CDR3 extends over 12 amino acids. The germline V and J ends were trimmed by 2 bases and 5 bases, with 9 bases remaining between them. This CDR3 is CSARPGGETQYF. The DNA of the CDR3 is TGCAGTGCTAGACCAGGGGGGGAGACCCAGTACTTC.

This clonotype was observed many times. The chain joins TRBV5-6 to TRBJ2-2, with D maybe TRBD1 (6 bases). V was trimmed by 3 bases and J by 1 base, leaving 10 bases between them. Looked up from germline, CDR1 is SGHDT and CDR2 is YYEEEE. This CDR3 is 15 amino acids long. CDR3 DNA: TGTGCCAGCAGCTCAACAGGGATGAACACCGGGGAGCTGTTTTTT. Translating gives CASSSTGMNTGELFF.

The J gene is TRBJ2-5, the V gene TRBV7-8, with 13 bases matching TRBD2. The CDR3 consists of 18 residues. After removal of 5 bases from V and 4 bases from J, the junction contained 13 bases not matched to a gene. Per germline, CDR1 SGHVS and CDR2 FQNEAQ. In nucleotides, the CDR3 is TGTGCCAGCAGCCCGGGACTAGCGGGGCCGACGGTTTCAGAGACCCAGTACTTC. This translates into CASSPGLAGPTVSETQYF.

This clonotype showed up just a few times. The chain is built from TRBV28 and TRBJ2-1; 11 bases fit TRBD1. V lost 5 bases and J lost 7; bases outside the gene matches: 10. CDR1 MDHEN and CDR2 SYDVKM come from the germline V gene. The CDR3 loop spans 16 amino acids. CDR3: CASSAPGQGGWNEQFF. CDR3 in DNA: TGTGCCAGCAGTGCACCGGGACAGGGGGGTTGGAATGAGCAGTTCTTC.

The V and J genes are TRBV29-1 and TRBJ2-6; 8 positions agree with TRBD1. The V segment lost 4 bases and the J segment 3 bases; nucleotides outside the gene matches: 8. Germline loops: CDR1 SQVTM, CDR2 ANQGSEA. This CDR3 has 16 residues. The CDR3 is CSVVGGQGGGANVLTF. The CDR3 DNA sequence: TGCAGCGTTGTAGGCGGACAGGGTGGTGGGGCCAACGTCCTGACTTTC.

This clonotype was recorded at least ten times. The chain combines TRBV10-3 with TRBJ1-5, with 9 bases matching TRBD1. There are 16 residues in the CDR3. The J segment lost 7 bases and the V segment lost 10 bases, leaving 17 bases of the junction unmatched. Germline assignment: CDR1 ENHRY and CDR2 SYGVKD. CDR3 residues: CATQDGGTGMWQPQHF. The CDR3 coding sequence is TGTGCCACCCAAGATGGGGGGACAGGGATGTGGCAGCCCCAGCATTTT.

The CDR3 sequence is CAISESITWQGYTGELFF. CDR3 sequence (DNA): TGTGCCATCAGTGAGTCGATTACGTGGCAGGGGTACACCGGGGAGCTGTTTTTT. The rearrangement joins TRBV10-3 to TRBJ2-2, with D tentatively TRBD1 (6 bases). The CDR3 runs 18 residues. Germline V gene sequence: CDR1 ENHRY, CDR2 SYGVKD. Trimming cost V 0 bases and J 3 bases, with 17 bases left between them.

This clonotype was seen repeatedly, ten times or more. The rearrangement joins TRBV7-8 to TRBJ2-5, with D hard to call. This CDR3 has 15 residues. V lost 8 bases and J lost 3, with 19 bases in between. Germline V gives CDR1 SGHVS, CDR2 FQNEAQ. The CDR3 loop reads CASSFLGRTKETQYF. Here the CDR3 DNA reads TGTGCCAGCTCATTCCTTGGACGGACGAAAGAGACCCAGTACTTC.

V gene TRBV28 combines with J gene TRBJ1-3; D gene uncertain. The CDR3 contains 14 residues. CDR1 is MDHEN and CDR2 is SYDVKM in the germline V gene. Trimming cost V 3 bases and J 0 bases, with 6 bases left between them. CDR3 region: CASSLSASGNTIYF. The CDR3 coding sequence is TGTGCCAGCAGTTTGTCCGCCTCTGGAAACACCATATATTTT. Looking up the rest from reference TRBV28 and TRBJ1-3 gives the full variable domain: DVKVTQSSRYLVKRTGEKVFLECVQDMDHENMFWYRQDPGLGLRLIYFSYDVKMKEKGDIPEGYSVSREKKERFSLILESASTNQTSMYLCASSLSASGNTIYFGEGSWLTVV.

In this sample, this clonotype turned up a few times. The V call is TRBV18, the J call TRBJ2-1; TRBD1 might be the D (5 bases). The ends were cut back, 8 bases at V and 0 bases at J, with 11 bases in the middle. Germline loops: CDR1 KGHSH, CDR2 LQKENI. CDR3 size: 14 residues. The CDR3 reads CASAQVSSYNEQFF. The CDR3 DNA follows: TGTGCCAGCGCACAGGTAAGCTCCTACAATGAGCAGTTCTTC.